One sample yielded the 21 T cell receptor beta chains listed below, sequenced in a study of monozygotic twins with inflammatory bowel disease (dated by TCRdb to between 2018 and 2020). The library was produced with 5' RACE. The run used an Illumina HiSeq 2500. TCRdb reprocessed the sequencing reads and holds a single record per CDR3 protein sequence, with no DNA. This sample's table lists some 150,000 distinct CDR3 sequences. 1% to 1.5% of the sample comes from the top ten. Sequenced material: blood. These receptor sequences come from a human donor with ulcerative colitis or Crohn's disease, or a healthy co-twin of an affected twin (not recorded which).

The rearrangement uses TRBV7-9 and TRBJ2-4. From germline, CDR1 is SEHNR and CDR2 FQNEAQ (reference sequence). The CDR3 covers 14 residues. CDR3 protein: CASSYGAAKNIQYF.

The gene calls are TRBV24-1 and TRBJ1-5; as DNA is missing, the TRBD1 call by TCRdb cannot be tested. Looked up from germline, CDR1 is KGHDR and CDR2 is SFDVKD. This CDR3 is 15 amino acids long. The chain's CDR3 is CATSDSDRTNQPQHF.

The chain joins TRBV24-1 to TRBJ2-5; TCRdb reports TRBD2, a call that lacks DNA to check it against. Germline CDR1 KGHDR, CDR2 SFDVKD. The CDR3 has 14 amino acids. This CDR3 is CATSDTRTGGTQYF.

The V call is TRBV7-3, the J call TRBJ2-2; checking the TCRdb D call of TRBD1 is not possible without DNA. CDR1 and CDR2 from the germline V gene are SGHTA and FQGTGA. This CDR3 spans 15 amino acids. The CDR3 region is CASSLPQGGTGELFF. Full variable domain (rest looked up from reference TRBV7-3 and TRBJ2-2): GAGVSQTPSNKVTEKGKYVELRCDPISGHTALYWYRQSLGQGPEFLIYFQGTGAADDSGLPNDRFFAVRPEGSVSTLKIQRTERGDSAVYLCASSLPQGGTGELFFGEGSRLTVL.

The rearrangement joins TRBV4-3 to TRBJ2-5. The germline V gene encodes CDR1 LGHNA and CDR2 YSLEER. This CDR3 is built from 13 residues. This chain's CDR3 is CASSPTLQETQYF.

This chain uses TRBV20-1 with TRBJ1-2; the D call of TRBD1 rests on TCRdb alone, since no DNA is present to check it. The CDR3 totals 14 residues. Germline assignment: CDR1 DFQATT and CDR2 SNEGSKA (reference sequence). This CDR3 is CSARDVQGPYGYTF.

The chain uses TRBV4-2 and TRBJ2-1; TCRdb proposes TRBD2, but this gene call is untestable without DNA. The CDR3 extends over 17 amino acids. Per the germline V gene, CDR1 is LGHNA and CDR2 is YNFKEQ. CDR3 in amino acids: CASSQGVPRGLYNEQFF.

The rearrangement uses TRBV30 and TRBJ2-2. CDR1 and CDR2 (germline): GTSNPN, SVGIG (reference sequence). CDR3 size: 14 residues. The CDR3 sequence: CAWSVISFHGELFF.

CDR3 sequence reads: CASSAPSGRPRGTDTQYF. The J gene is TRBJ2-3, the V gene TRBV12-3 or TRBV12-4; the D call of TRBD2 rests on TCRdb alone, since no DNA is present to check it. The CDR3 consists of 18 residues.

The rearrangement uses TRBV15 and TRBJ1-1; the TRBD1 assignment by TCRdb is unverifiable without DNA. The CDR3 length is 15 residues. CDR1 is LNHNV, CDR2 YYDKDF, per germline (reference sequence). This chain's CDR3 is CATSRDQGPNTEAFF.

CDR3 in amino acids: CASSLGGGREQYF. The V gene is TRBV11-2, the J gene TRBJ2-7; no DNA is available, so the TRBD1 call from TCRdb remains unchecked. Germline V gene sequence: CDR1 SGHAT, CDR2 FQNNGV. The CDR3 runs 13 residues.

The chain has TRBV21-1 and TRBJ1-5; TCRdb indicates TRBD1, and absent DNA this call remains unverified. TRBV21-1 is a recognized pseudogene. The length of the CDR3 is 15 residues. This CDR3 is CASSKVRGVGQPQHF.

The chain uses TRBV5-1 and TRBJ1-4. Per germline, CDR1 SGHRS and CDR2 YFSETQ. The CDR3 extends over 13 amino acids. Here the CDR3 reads CASSLNGIEKLFF.

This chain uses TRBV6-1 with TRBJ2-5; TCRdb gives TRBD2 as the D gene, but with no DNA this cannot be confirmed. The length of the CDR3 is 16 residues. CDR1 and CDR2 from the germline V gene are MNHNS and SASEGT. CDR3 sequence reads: CASSPQAGGTLETQYF.

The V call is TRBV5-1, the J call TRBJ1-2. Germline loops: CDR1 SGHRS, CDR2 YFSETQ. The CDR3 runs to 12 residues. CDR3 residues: CASSFELGGYTF.

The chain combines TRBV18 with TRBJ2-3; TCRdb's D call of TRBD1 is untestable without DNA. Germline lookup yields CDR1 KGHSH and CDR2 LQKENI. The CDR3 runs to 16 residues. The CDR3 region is CASSPGQETRTDTQYF.

Here the CDR3 reads CASSSGVEVGTDTQYF. The gene calls are TRBV27 and TRBJ2-3; TCRdb gives TRBD1 as the D gene, but with no DNA this cannot be confirmed. Germline loops: CDR1 MNHEY, CDR2 SMNVEV (reference sequence). This CDR3 comprises 16 residues.

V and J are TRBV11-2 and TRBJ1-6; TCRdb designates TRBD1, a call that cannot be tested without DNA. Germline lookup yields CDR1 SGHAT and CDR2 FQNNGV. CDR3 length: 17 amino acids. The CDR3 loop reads CASSRFVGTGHNEALHF.

The CDR3 protein is CASSLMGGTGNEQFF. The chain is built from TRBV5-6 and TRBJ2-1; TCRdb picks TRBD1, but there is no DNA to check that call. The CDR3 spans 15 residues. Germline V lookup: CDR1 SGHDT, CDR2 YYEEEE.

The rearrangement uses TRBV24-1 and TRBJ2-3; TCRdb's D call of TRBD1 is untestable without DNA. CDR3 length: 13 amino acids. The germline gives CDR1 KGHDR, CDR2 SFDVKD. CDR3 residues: CATRDDRADTQYF.

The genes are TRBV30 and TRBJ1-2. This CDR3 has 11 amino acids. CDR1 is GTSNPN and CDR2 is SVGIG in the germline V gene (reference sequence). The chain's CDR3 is CAWRAKDGYTF.